This T cell receptor beta chain emerged from a study of cytomegalovirus exposure and HLA in healthy donors. Study-level results: Altogether, 160 or so TCR beta chains were recorded as cytomegalovirus-associated. Subsequent analysis revealed that first-cohort TCR clusters tended to co-occur in the 130 or so validation repertoires.

In the case of this clone: Its antigen is unidentified.

The CDR3 has 12 amino acids. The germline gives CDR1 MNHEY, CDR2 SVGAGI. V lost 6 bases and J 5 bases, leaving 10 bases between the germline ends. Measured with immunoSEQ multiplex PCR; TCRdb has only the in-frame clones, and not every one. Of approximately 90,000 clones detected, roughly 97% appear once; the ten largest clones hold 0.78%. The rearrangement joins TRBV6-5 to TRBJ2-5; unclear D gene. Sequenced input: PBMCs. The sequence derives from a man aged 18 to 29 in good health and CMV-seronegative. The CDR3 reads CASRSRMETQYF. CDR3 bases: TGTGCCAGCAGGTCTAGGATGGAGACCCAGTACTTC.